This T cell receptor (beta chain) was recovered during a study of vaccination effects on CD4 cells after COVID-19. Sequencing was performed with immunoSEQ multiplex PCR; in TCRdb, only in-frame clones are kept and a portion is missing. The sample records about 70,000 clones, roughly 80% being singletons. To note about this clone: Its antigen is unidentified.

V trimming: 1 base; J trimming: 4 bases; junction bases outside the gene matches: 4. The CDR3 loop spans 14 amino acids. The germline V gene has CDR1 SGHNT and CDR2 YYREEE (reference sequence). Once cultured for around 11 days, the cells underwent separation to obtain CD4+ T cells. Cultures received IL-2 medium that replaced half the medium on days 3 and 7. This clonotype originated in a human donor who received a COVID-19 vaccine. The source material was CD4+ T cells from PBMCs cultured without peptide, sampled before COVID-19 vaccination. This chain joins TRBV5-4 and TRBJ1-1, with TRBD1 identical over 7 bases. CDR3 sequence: CASSLTGASTEAFF. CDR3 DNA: TGTGCCAGCAGCTTGACAGGGGCCAGCACTGAAGCTTTCTTT.